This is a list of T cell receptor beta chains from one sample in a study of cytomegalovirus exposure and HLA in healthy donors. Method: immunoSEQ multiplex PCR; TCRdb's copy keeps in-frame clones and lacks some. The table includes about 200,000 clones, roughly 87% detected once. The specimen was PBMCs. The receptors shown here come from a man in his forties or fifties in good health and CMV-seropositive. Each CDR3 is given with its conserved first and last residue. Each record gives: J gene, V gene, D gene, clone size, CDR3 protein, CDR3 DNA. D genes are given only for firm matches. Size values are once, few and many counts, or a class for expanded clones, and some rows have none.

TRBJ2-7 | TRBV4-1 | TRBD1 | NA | CASSLATGLHEQYF | TGCGCCAGCAGCCTCGCGACAGGGTTGCACGAGCAGTACTTC
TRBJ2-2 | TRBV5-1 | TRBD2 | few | CASRGGGLANTGELFF | TGCGCCAGCCGTGGGGGAGGACTAGCGAACACCGGGGAGCTGTTTTTT
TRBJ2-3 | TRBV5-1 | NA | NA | CASSFEALTIPDTQYF | TGCGCCAGCAGCTTTGAGGCCCTAACCATTCCAGATACGCAGTATTTT
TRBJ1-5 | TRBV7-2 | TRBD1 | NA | CASSLYGTGDQPQHF | TGTGCCAGCAGCTTATATGGGACAGGGGACCAGCCCCAGCATTTT
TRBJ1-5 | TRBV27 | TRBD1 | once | CASAVFGTGRLGGNQPQHF | TGTGCCAGCGCTGTATTCGGGACAGGCCGCTTGGGAGGCAATCAGCCCCAGCATTTT
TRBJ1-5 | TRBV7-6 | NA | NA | CASSSQGNQPQHF | TGTGCCAGCAGCTCTCAGGGCAATCAGCCCCAGCATTTT
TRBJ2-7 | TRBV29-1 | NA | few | CSVELALSGASYEQYF | TGCAGCGTTGAACTAGCTCTTAGCGGAGCCTCCTACGAGCAGTACTTC
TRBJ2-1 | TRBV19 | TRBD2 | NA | CASSPGGYEQFF | TGTGCCAGTAGCCCGGGAGGTTATGAGCAGTTCTTC
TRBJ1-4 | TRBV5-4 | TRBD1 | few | CASSGTGKSNEKLFF | TGTGCCAGCAGCGGGACAGGGAAGAGTAATGAAAAACTGTTTTTT
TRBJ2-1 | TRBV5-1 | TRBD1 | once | CASSFQDRGLNEQFF | TGCGCCAGCAGCTTTCAGGACAGGGGGCTCAATGAGCAGTTCTTC
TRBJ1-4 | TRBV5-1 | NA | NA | CASSQGGGEKLFF | TGCGCCAGCAGCCAGGGAGGAGGTGAAAAACTGTTTTTT
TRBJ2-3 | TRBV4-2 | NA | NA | CASSQEASDTQYF | TGTGCCAGCAGCCAAGAAGCGTCAGATACGCAGTATTTT
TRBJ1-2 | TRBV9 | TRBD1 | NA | CASSVLDRGIIDYGYTF | TGTGCCAGCAGCGTATTGGACAGGGGAATTATCGACTATGGCTACACCTTC
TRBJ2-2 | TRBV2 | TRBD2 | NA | CASSGLAANTGELFF | TGTGCCAGCAGTGGACTAGCGGCGAACACCGGGGAGCTGTTTTTT
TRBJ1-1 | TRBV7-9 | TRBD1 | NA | CASSPIPQGGWTEAFF | TGTGCCAGCAGCCCCATACCACAGGGGGGTTGGACTGAAGCTTTCTTT
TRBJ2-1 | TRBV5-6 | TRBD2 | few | CASSSGLAGHNEQFF | TGTGCCAGCAGCTCGGGACTAGCGGGCCACAATGAGCAGTTCTTC
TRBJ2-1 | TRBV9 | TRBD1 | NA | CASSGDRGRNEQFF | TGTGCCAGCAGCGGGGACAGGGGGAGGAATGAGCAGTTCTTC
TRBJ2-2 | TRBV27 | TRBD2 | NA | CASSLGLAGFSGELFF | TGTGCCAGCAGTTTGGGACTAGCGGGTTTCAGCGGGGAGCTGTTTTTT
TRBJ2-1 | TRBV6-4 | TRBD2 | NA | CASSDSRTSGRRGEQFF | TGTGCCAGCAGTGACTCGAGGACTAGCGGGAGGAGGGGGGAGCAGTTCTTC
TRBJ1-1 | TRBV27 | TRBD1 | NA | CASTTTGGWTEAFF | TGTGCCAGCACCACTACAGGGGGTTGGACTGAAGCTTTCTTT
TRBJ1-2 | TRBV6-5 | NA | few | CASSPSNYGYTF | TGTGCCAGCAGTCCCTCCAACTATGGCTACACCTTC
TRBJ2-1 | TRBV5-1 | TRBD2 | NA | CASREASSYNEQFF | TGCGCCAGCCGGGAGGCCAGCTCCTACAATGAGCAGTTCTTC
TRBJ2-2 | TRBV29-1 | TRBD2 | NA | CSAGTSGSTGELFF | TGCAGCGCCGGGACTAGCGGGAGCACCGGGGAGCTGTTTTTT
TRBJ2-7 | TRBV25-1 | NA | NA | CASLDGNSYEQYF | TGTGCCAGCCTAGACGGGAACTCCTACGAGCAGTACTTC
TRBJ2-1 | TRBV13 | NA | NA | CASSSDSLSYNEQFF | TGTGCCAGCAGCTCGGACAGCCTCTCCTACAATGAGCAGTTCTTC
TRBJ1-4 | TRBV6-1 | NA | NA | CASSESQGGEKLFF | TGTGCCAGCAGTGAATCCCAGGGTGGTGAAAAACTGTTTTTT
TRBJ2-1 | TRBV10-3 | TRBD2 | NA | CAISALGLAGGSYNEQFF | TGTGCCATCAGTGCCCTAGGACTAGCGGGAGGCTCATACAATGAGCAGTTCTTC
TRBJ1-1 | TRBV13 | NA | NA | CASSYSPGNTEAFF | TGTGCCAGCAGTTACTCGCCGGGGAACACTGAAGCTTTCTTT
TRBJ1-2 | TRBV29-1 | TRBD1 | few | CSVNSGGLNYGYTF | TGCAGCGTCAATTCAGGGGGCCTTAACTATGGCTACACCTTC
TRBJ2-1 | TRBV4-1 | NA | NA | CASSQDLEAEQFF | TGCGCCAGCAGCCAAGATTTAGAAGCTGAGCAGTTCTTC
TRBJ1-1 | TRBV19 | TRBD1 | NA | CASSIGKGQGDTEAFF | TGTGCCAGTAGTATAGGAAAGGGACAGGGGGACACTGAAGCTTTCTTT
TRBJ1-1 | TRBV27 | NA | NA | CASSLSFFTEAFF | TGTGCCAGCAGTTTATCCTTCTTTACTGAAGCCTTCTTT
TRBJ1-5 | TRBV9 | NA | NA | CASSVGAGAQPQHF | TGTGCCAGCAGCGTTGGAGCGGGAGCTCAGCCCCAGCATTTT
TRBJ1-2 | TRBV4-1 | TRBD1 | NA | CASSQEQGDNYGYTF | TGCGCCAGCAGCCAAGAACAGGGGGACAACTATGGCTACACCTTC